These 19 T cell receptor beta chains originate from one sample sequenced in a study of blood T cell repertoires in COVID-19 (TCRdb year 2020). Library method: the immunoSEQ multiplex PCR assay. TCRdb re-hosts the immuneACCESS table, in-frame sequences only. Its copies lack some clones; in the studies checked, an unresolved V gene accounts for under half of them, and the cause for the rest is not known. For this sample the table gives approximately 60,000 clones, of which almost 85% were detected only once. The biggest ten clones account for 18% of the sample. Sequencing used peripheral blood. These receptors originate from a human donor in a cohort sampled during active COVID-19.

The chain has TRBV7-2 and TRBJ2-3; D may be TRBD1 (6 bases). V lost 4 bases and J lost 9, with 14 bases in between. This CDR3 spans 13 amino acids. Germline loops: CDR1 SGHTA, CDR2 FQGNSA. CDR3 bases: TGTGCCAGCAGCTACACAGGGACCCAGACGCAGTATTTT. This translates into CASSYTGTQTQYF.

The V call is TRBV29-1, the J call TRBJ2-7; 8 bases are shared with TRBD1. The CDR3 covers 16 residues. Trimming cost V 7 bases and J 2 bases; bases outside gene matches: 16. Per germline, CDR1 SQVTM and CDR2 ANQGSEA. The CDR3 region is CSAQAPNRGSAYEQYF. DNA of the CDR3: TGCAGCGCCCAGGCCCCAAACAGGGGGTCGGCCTACGAGCAGTACTTC.

This chain joins TRBV4-3 and TRBJ1-2; 7 bases line up with TRBD1. The V segment lost 0 bases and the J segment 6 bases; nucleotides outside the gene matches: 13. Germline V lookup: CDR1 LGHNA, CDR2 YSLEER. There are 17 residues in the CDR3. The CDR3 region has the DNA TGCGCCAGCAGCCAAGATAGGGTGACAGGGTTTAGGGATGGCTACACCTTC. It translates to CASSQDRVTGFRDGYTF.

The V call is TRBV10-3, the J call TRBJ2-5; no clear D. CDR3 size: 16 residues. Germline V gives CDR1 ENHRY, CDR2 SYGVKD. V dropped 0 bases and J dropped 0 bases, with 11 bases sitting between them. The CDR3 DNA sequence: TGTGCCATCAGTGAGTCTTGGAACAGAAACCAAGAGACCCAGTACTTC. Translation: CAISESWNRNQETQYF.

The chain employs TRBV7-3 and TRBJ1-3, with TRBD1 as a possible D gene (5 bases). Germline V gene data show CDR1 as SGHTA and CDR2 as FQGTGA. Trimming removed 5 bases from V and 2 bases from J, with 16 bases in between. CDR3 size: 16 residues. CDR3 sequence: CASSPFGGGTGNTIYF. The DNA of the CDR3 is TGTGCCAGCAGCCCCTTTGGGGGGGGGACTGGAAACACCATATATTTT.

This sequence joins TRBV3-1 (or the pseudogene TRBV3-2) and TRBJ2-1, with 7 bases identical to TRBD1. Germline V lookup: CDR1 LGHDT, CDR2 YNNKEL (reference sequence). This CDR3 has 14 amino acids. V shed 1 base and J 6 bases; nucleotides not matched to a gene: 3. For the CDR3, the DNA is TGTGCCAGCAGCCAAGTCCGGGACAGCAATGAGCAGTTCTTC. This codes for CASSQVRDSNEQFF.

Points on this clone: The same CDR3 also results from other DNA sequences found in this sample. The chain joins TRBV9 to TRBJ2-3; 14 bases line up with TRBD2. V lost 2 bases, J lost 1 base, and 0 bases stayed unmatched. This CDR3 comprises 16 residues. Germline V lookup: CDR1 SGDLS, CDR2 YYNGEE. CDR3 loop: CASSVGLAGGTDTQYF. CDR3 DNA sequence: TGTGCCAGCAGCGTGGGACTAGCGGGGGGCACAGATACGCAGTATTTT.

The V gene is TRBV18, the J gene TRBJ1-5, with 9 bases fitting TRBD1. The V gene's germline CDR1 is KGHSH and CDR2 LQKENI. V lost 3 bases and J lost 2; bases outside the gene matches: 5. This CDR3 spans 16 amino acids. CDR3 coding DNA: TGTGCCAGCTCACCGGACAGGGGTACACGCAATCAGCCCCAGCATTTT. Translation gives CASSPDRGTRNQPQHF.

This chain uses TRBV7-2 with TRBJ2-7; TRBD2 is a possible D gene (6 bases). Per the germline V gene, CDR1 is SGHTA and CDR2 is FQGNSA. The CDR3 extends over 13 amino acids. V gave up 0 bases and J gave up 5 bases, with 8 bases separating them. The CDR3 DNA reads as TGTGCCAGCAGCTTAGCCGGGGGAAACGAGCAGTACTTC. Its protein product is CASSLAGGNEQYF.

J is TRBJ1-5 and V is TRBV23-1, with D hard to call. TRBV23-1 is labeled an ORF, and its function is uncertain. The CDR3 loop spans 15 amino acids. The germline V and J ends were trimmed by 2 bases and 5 bases, with 13 bases remaining between them. As DNA, the CDR3 is TGCGCCAGCAGTCAAGCCGACAAGTCGGATCAGCCCCAGCATTTT. Translating gives CASSQADKSDQPQHF.

The chain has TRBV30 and TRBJ1-3, with D maybe TRBD1 (5 bases). Per the germline V gene, CDR1 is GTSNPN and CDR2 is SVGIG (reference sequence). The V gene lost 8 bases and the J gene lost 0 bases, with 11 bases spanning the gap. This CDR3 is 13 amino acids long. CDR3 in DNA: TGTGCCGGAGACAGTAACTCTGGAAACACCATATATTTT. It translates to CAGDSNSGNTIYF.

V gene TRBV4-3 combines with J gene TRBJ1-2; D remains ambiguous. The CDR3 has 16 amino acids. CDR1 and CDR2 (germline): LGHNA, YSLEER. The V and J ends lost 0 bases and 2 bases respectively, with 13 bases between them. DNA of the CDR3: TGCGCCAGCAGCCAAGAGGTCGGCAGGCCCAACTATGGCTACACCTTC. Protein product: CASSQEVGRPNYGYTF.

The rearrangement joins TRBV11-2 to TRBJ1-2; 7 nucleotides agree with TRBD1. CDR1 SGHAT and CDR2 FQNNGV come from the germline V gene. There are 12 residues in the CDR3. DNA for the CDR3: TGTCCAAAACAGGGGCCGAACTATGGCTACACCTTC. Translating it yields CPKQGPNYGYTF.

This clone was observed at least ten times. The chain carries TRBV9 and TRBJ1-4; maybe TRBD1 (6 bases). V was clipped by 2 bases and J by 7 bases, with 15 bases between them. The CDR3 has 15 amino acids. Germline V gene sequence: CDR1 SGDLS, CDR2 YYNGEE. The CDR3: CASSVGGAHSEKLFF. CDR3 bases: TGTGCCAGCAGCGTCGGGGGGGCGCACAGTGAAAAACTGTTTTTT.

The genes are TRBV6-6 and TRBJ2-3; 8 nucleotides align to TRBD2. V lost 5 bases to trimming and J lost 6 bases; unmatched junction nucleotides: 7. The CDR3 runs to 14 residues. Looked up from germline, CDR1 is MNHNY and CDR2 is SVGAGI (reference sequence). The CDR3 protein is CASSAGGAVDTQYF. The CDR3 bases are TGTGCCAGCAGTGCCGGGGGGGCTGTGGATACGCAGTATTTT.

V gene TRBV7-2 combines with J gene TRBJ1-3; D gene unclear. V was clipped by 5 bases and J by 0 bases, with 14 bases between them. From germline, CDR1 is SGHTA and CDR2 FQGNSA. The CDR3 is 16 amino acids. CDR3 DNA sequence: TGTGCCAGCAGCCCCCCGGGTTCGTACTCTGGAAACACCATATATTTT. It is translated as CASSPPGSYSGNTIYF.

V is TRBV3-1 (or the pseudogene TRBV3-2) and J is TRBJ2-3; 9 bases agree with TRBD1. Germline CDR1 and CDR2: LGHDT and YNNKEL (reference sequence). CDR3 length: 16 amino acids. V gave up 1 base and J gave up 4 bases; unmatched junction bases: 6. The CDR3, as DNA: TGTGCCAGCAGCCAAGGGGGGACAGGGTTCCCAGATACGCAGTATTTT. As protein: CASSQGGTGFPDTQYF.

CDR3 sequence: CASSARDTDGYTF. CDR3 DNA sequence: TGTGCCAGCAGCGCCCGGGACACAGATGGCTACACCTTC. V is TRBV9 and J is TRBJ1-2; D is perhaps TRBD1 (6 bases). CDR1 is SGDLS and CDR2 is YYNGEE in the germline V gene. The CDR3 runs 13 residues. Trimming shortened V by 3 bases and J by 6 bases, and 12 bases separated the two germline ends.

The chain employs TRBV27 and TRBJ1-5, with 7 positions matching TRBD1. This CDR3 region has 18 residues. Germline V gene sequence: CDR1 MNHEY, CDR2 SMNVEV (reference sequence). V shed 2 bases, J shed 1 base, and the junction held 11 bases outside the gene matches. The CDR3 reads CASSLRQQGPSSNQPQHF. The CDR3 DNA follows: TGTGCCAGCAGTTTACGACAACAGGGGCCTTCAAGCAATCAGCCCCAGCATTTT.